This TCR beta chain was found in a study of blood T cell repertoires in COVID-19. At the level of the study: Material from acute and convalescent COVID-19 was sourced from the United States, Italy and Spain. The analysed material was cDNA or gDNA that came from T cells, B-cell-depleted T cells, or PBMCs.

Authors' analysis steps: Quantification of nucleated cells was approximated via reference gene primer amplification. Assay: immunoSEQ multiplex PCR; the TCRdb copy retains only in-frame clones and omits some. V, J and clone size are those of that table, while D and trimming were read from the DNA. The table lists approximately 80,000 clones, roughly 88% of them singletons, with roughly 1% in the top ten. This clone was observed a single time. The V and J ends lost 4 bases and 3 bases, in that order; junction bases with no gene match: 8. The CDR3 contains 16 residues. Germline loops: CDR1 SGHAT, CDR2 FQNNGV.

This receptor was identified in a woman aged 45-60 years in a cohort sampled during active COVID-19. Sequencing input: peripheral blood. The chain carries TRBV11-2 and TRBJ1-2, with 10 bases identical to TRBD1. The CDR3 spells CASSWMTGGADYGYTF. In DNA, the CDR3 is TGTGCCAGCAGCTGGATGACAGGGGGCGCGGACTATGGCTACACCTTC.